This T cell receptor (beta chain) emerged from a study of T cell repertoires in cytomegalovirus infection. Study information: Signatures in public TCR beta sequences pointed to both CMV infection and matching HLA type. Findings of the study overall: CMV-specific TCR beta clonotypes restricted by HLA-C were the ones dominating the ex vivo response. Summed frequency of shared TCR beta families picked out CMV carriers who also had the relevant HLA.

Comment on this clonotype: Antigen specificity is unknown.

The germline gives CDR1 WSHSY, CDR2 SAAADI. Between the trimmed V and J ends, which lost 6 bases and 5 bases, there was a span of 9 bases. This CDR3 has 12 amino acids. TCRdb redid the calling of the reads with MiXCR, one entry per CDR3 protein. In the table there are fewer than 950,000 distinct CDR3 sequences, 32% of which are singletons. The chain couples TRBV10-2 to TRBJ2-3; D is undetermined. Sequencing was performed on cultured CD8+ T cells from PBMCs, taken from culture after CMV antigen stimulation. This sequence originates from a human donor in good health (CMV status not recorded). Some clones in this sample may be carry-over from other donors' samples. CDR3 in DNA: TGCGCCAGCAGCGGGTCAGGAGATACGCAGTATTTT. It specifies CASSGSGDTQYF.